In this sample, the clone carrying this T cell receptor beta chain turned up once. The record originates from a study of blood T cell repertoires in COVID-19. On the study more broadly: The United States, Italy and Spain were the sources of the acute and convalescent COVID-19 samples. Sources were T cells, B-cell-depleted T cells, or PBMCs; the material itself was cDNA or gDNA.

The Seattle site enrolled patients during active infection and followed them longitudinally. In the authors' methods: Amplified reference gene primers provided the basis for estimating nucleated cell counts. Assay used: immunoSEQ multiplex PCR; TCRdb lists only in-frame clones, some missing. From that table come the V and J calls and clone size; the DNA was used to work out D and trimming. The sample shows 200,000 to 300,000 clones, about 90% of them seen only once. This CDR3 has 13 residues. CDR1 is GTSNPN and CDR2 is SVGIG in the germline V gene (reference sequence). V dropped 0 bases and J dropped 5 bases, with 10 bases sitting between them.

Input material: peripheral blood. The J gene is TRBJ1-1, the V gene TRBV30; no definite D call. The sequence was collected from a man aged 30-40 years with COVID-19, enrolled during active disease. CDR3 sequence reads: CAWSVWGETEAFF. CDR3 sequence (DNA): TGTGCCTGGAGTGTTTGGGGAGAGACTGAAGCTTTCTTT.